Each of the 5 T cell receptor beta chains below was sequenced from the same sample in a study of Siglec-9 on CD8 T cells in melanoma. Measured with immunoSEQ multiplex PCR; TCRdb has only the in-frame clones, and not every one. The data hold about 36,000 clones, with 80% to 85% observed a single time. The sample comprised Siglec-9- CD8+ T cells sorted from blood. The source is a human donor in good health.

The chain joins TRBV19 to TRBJ2-2; D is unclear. This CDR3 has 10 residues. The ends were cut back, 9 bases at V and 7 bases at J, with 6 bases in the middle. The V gene's germline CDR1 is LNHDA and CDR2 SQIVND (reference sequence). The CDR3 sequence: CASEYGELFF. The CDR3 DNA is TGTGCCAGCGAGTACGGGGAGCTGTTTTTT.

V and J are TRBV29-1 and TRBJ2-5, with no clear D. Germline-derived CDR1 and CDR2 are SQVTM and ANQGSEA. This CDR3 contains 12 residues. V was trimmed by 6 bases and J by 4 bases, leaving 12 bases between them. In DNA, the CDR3 is TGCAGCGTCACCATAGAAGGAGAGACCCAGTACTTC. It encodes CSVTIEGETQYF. The full variable domain, in which reference TRBV29-1 and TRBJ2-5 provide the parts outside the CDR3, is SAVISQKPSRDICQRGTSLTIQCQVDSQVTMMFWYRQQPGQSLTLIATANQGSEATYESGFVIDKFPISRPNLTFSTLTVSNMSPEDSSIYLCSVTIEGETQYFGPGTRLLVL.

V usage is TRBV27 and J usage is TRBJ1-5, with unresolved D. CDR1 and CDR2 (germline): MNHEY, SMNVEV (reference sequence). Trimming took 5 bases from V and 3 from J, leaving 11 bases between them. CDR3 size: 14 residues. CDR3 nucleotides: TGTGCCAGCAGTCGCAACAGTGCCAATCAGCCCCAGCATTTT. Its translation: CASSRNSANQPQHF.

The chain is built from TRBV9 and TRBJ1-3; D call uncertain. Germline loops: CDR1 SGDLS, CDR2 YYNGEE. Trimming removed 0 bases from V and 1 base from J, with 5 bases in between. The CDR3 extends over 14 amino acids. The CDR3 nucleotides read TGTGCCAGCAGCGTAGGCGCTTCTGGAAACACCATATATTTT. Its translation is CASSVGASGNTIYF.

This chain connects TRBV10-3 to TRBJ2-7; a possible D gene is TRBD2 (5 bases). CDR1 and CDR2 (germline): ENHRY, SYGVKD. The CDR3 loop spans 13 amino acids. The germline V and J ends were trimmed by 0 bases and 5 bases, with 8 bases remaining between them. CDR3 region: CAISESRADEQYF. The DNA for the CDR3 is TGTGCCATCAGTGAGTCGAGGGCGGACGAGCAGTACTTC.